The 13 T cell receptor beta chains below come from one sample, sequenced in a study of cytomegalovirus exposure and HLA in healthy donors. The study ran its PCR with 60 Vbeta and 13 Jbeta primers. Clones were read by immunoSEQ multiplex PCR, and TCRdb kept only the in-frame ones, dropping some. This sample carries around 91,000 clones, less than 70% of them seen once, and the ten largest clones take about 2.3%. Specimen: PBMCs. The receptors derive from a human donor in good health.

The chain has TRBV30 and TRBJ2-5; D perhaps matches TRBD1 (5 bases). Matching the DNA end better, TRBJ2-7 makes the J call doubtful. The CDR3 is 16 amino acids. CDR1 GTSNPN and CDR2 SVGIG come from the germline V gene (reference sequence). CDR3 sequence reads: CAWSKGFGALLYEQYF. In nucleotides, the CDR3 is TGTGCCTGGAGCAAGGGGTTTGGAGCCCTACTCTACGAGCAGTACTTC.

The table lists this clone with a count of one. The chain links TRBV6-5 to TRBJ2-1; TRBD1 is a possible D gene (6 bases). Germline CDR1 MNHEY, CDR2 SVGAGI. Trimming removed 8 bases from V and 4 bases from J, with 12 bases in between. The CDR3 loop spans 13 amino acids. The CDR3 bases are TGTGCCAGCCACGAAGGGGGATACAATGAGCAGTTCTTC. Amino acid sequence: CASHEGGYNEQFF.

The chain is built from TRBV7-3 and TRBJ2-3; a weak D match, TRBD2 (7 bases). Germline CDR1 reads SGHTA; CDR2 reads FQGTGA. The CDR3 has 15 residues. V lost 5 bases and J lost 8, with 20 bases in between. This chain's CDR3 is CASSPTGGPLRTQYF. The CDR3, as DNA: TGTGCCAGCAGCCCCACCGGGGGGCCATTGCGTACGCAGTATTTT.

The CDR3 nucleotides read TGTGCCAGCAGCTCCCCTGACGGGTACGAGCAGTACTTC. This encodes CASSSPDGYEQYF. The chain is built from TRBV5-5 and TRBJ2-7; D gene ambiguous. CDR1 is SGHKS, CDR2 YYEKEE, per germline (reference sequence). V shed 3 bases and J shed 4 bases, with 11 bases lying between them. The CDR3 sequence is 13 residues long. The entire variable domain, with the rest obtained from reference TRBV5-5 and TRBJ2-7, is as follows: DAGVTQSPTHLIKTRGQQVTLRCSPISGHKSVSWYQQVLGQGPQFIFQYYEKEERGRGNFPDRFSARQFPNYSSELNVNALLLGDSALYLCASSSPDGYEQYFGPGTRLTVT.

This sequence joins TRBV18 and TRBJ1-1; TRBD1 agrees at 11 bases. Germline V gene sequence: CDR1 KGHSH, CDR2 LQKENI. The J segment lost 5 bases and the V segment lost 5 bases, leaving 7 bases of the junction unmatched. This CDR3 is built from 15 residues. CDR3 loop: CASSDPGQGVTEAFF. The CDR3 bases are TGTGCCAGCTCAGATCCGGGACAGGGGGTGACTGAAGCTTTCTTT.

The chain couples TRBV29-1 to TRBJ2-5, with TRBD1 as a possible D gene (5 bases). Trimming left V 3 bases short and J 4 bases short, with 15 bases between. The CDR3 length is 14 residues. Germline loops: CDR1 SQVTM, CDR2 ANQGSEA. CDR3 sequence: CSVDNIGAGETQYF. Here the CDR3 DNA reads TGCAGCGTTGATAACATAGGGGCCGGAGAGACCCAGTACTTC.

This chain joins TRBV6-6 and TRBJ1-1, with D perhaps TRBD1 (6 bases). The CDR3 extends over 13 amino acids. Deletions cut 8 bases from V and 4 bases from J, with 14 bases between. Per germline, CDR1 MNHNY and CDR2 SVGAGI (reference sequence). The CDR3 reads CASEGRGTTEAFF. The CDR3 DNA sequence: TGTGCCAGCGAGGGGAGGGGGACCACTGAAGCTTTCTTT.

The chain couples TRBV7-2 to TRBJ1-2; 8 positions agree with TRBD1. With V trimmed by 5 bases and J by 3 bases, 5 bases remained unmatched. Germline assignment: CDR1 SGHTA and CDR2 FQGNSA. The CDR3 has 14 amino acids. CDR3 loop: CASSEQTGDYGYTF. In DNA, the CDR3 is TGTGCCAGCAGCGAACAGACAGGGGACTATGGCTACACCTTC.

The chain is built from TRBV9 and TRBJ1-1, with 11 positions matching TRBD1. The length of the CDR3 is 15 residues. V gave up 3 bases and J gave up 3 bases; unmatched junction bases: 4. Germline CDR1 reads SGDLS; CDR2 reads YYNGEE. For the CDR3, the DNA is TGTGCCAGCAGCGCTGGACAGGGGGCGGACACTGAAGCTTTCTTT. It translates to CASSAGQGADTEAFF.

The chain recombines TRBV30 with TRBJ2-1; 13 nucleotides line up with TRBD2. V gave up 1 base and J gave up 5 bases; unmatched junction bases: 8. The CDR3 extends over 17 amino acids. Germline V gene data show CDR1 as GTSNPN and CDR2 as SVGIG (reference sequence). The CDR3 reads CAWSATLAGGPHNEQFF. The DNA of the CDR3 is TGTGCCTGGAGTGCTACACTAGCGGGGGGGCCCCACAATGAGCAGTTCTTC.

This clone was observed a single time. The chain couples TRBV9 to TRBJ2-7; 7 bases fit TRBD2. This CDR3 contains 14 residues. Germline CDR1 and CDR2: SGDLS and YYNGEE. J was trimmed by 2 bases and V by 2 bases; bases with no gene match: 4. The CDR3 region is CASSVRAGAYEQYF. CDR3 nucleotides: TGTGCCAGCAGCGTGCGCGCGGGAGCCTACGAGCAGTACTTC. Filled out from reference TRBV9 and TRBJ2-7, the complete variable domain reads DSGVTQTPKHLITATGQRVTLRCSPRSGDLSVYWYQQSLDQGLQFLIQYYNGEERAKGNILERFSAQQFPDLHSELNLSSLELGDSALYFCASSVRAGAYEQYFGPGTRLTVT.

The chain combines TRBV2 with TRBJ1-5; D is uncertain. The germline V and J ends were trimmed by 5 bases and 6 bases, with 14 bases remaining between them. Germline V lookup: CDR1 SNHLY, CDR2 FYNNEI. This CDR3 region has 14 residues. In DNA, the CDR3 is TGTGCCAGCAGTTCCGTGACGGGGAGTCAGCCCCAGCATTTT. Amino acid sequence: CASSSVTGSQPQHF.

This clone was seen more than once but under ten times. This chain uses TRBV5-5 with TRBJ2-2; 7 positions match TRBD1. With V trimmed by 0 bases and J by 5 bases, 7 bases remained unmatched. CDR1 and CDR2 from the germline V gene are SGHKS and YYEKEE (reference sequence). CDR3 length: 16 residues. CDR3 in amino acids: CASSLALGGRTGELFF. Here the CDR3 DNA reads TGTGCCAGCAGCTTGGCCTTAGGGGGCCGGACCGGGGAGCTGTTTTTT.